This TCR beta chain was recovered during a study of blood T cell repertoires in COVID-19. Study background: Samples of COVID-19 (acute and convalescent) were obtained from the United States, Italy and Spain. The cDNA or gDNA used as material had been derived from T cells, B-cell-depleted T cells, or PBMCs.

The CDR3 is made up of 12 amino acids. Germline V lookup: CDR1 DFQATT, CDR2 SNEGSKA (reference sequence). Trimming cost V 3 bases and J 1 base, with 4 bases left between them. The authors' processing: For nucleated cells, counts were estimated from reference gene primer amplification. TCRdb's table, derived via immunoSEQ multiplex PCR, lists solely in-frame clones and lacks some. V, J and clone size derive from that table, while D and trimming were established from the DNA sequence. Seen here are 150,000 to 200,000 clones, roughly 79% observed once, and the top ten hold around 6.9%. The chain couples TRBV20-1 to TRBJ1-5; D not certain. The source is a human donor with acute or convalescent COVID-19. The donor label of this sample is uncertain. Sequencing was performed on peripheral blood. CDR3 amino acids: CSASRSNQPQHF. The CDR3 region has the DNA TGCAGTGCTAGTCGGAGCAATCAGCCCCAGCATTTT.